The 22 T cell receptor beta chains presented below share a single source sample, sequenced in a study of T cells after yellow fever vaccination. A single record per CDR3 protein comes from TCRdb applying MiXCR to the 5' RACE reads. The sample includes about 500,000 distinct CDR3 sequences, 17% of them seen just once. Sequences were derived from PBMCs, sampled about 5 days after the first yellow fever vaccination. All receptors derive from a man between 18 and 29 years old who received the YFV17D yellow fever vaccine.

Of note for this clonotype: A much larger clone differs by one base, so this may be a read error. V is TRBV6-1 and J is TRBJ2-3, with 8 bases lining up with TRBD2. Germline loops: CDR1 MNHNS, CDR2 SASEGT. There are 14 residues in the CDR3. V was clipped by 6 bases and J by 1 base; unmatched bases: 3. As DNA, the CDR3 is TGTGCCAGCAGACGAGCGGGGGGCACAGATACGCAGTATTTT. This encodes CASRRAGGTDTQYF.

This clonotype was observed a handful of times. The chain employs TRBV6-5 and TRBJ1-1, with a weak D call TRBD1 (5 bases). CDR3 size: 15 residues. Trimming stripped 0 bases from V and 2 bases from J, with 10 bases between. The germline gives CDR1 MNHEY, CDR2 SVGAGI. CDR3 amino acids: CASSYSFGGNTEAFF. In DNA form, the CDR3 reads TGTGCCAGCAGTTACTCGTTCGGGGGTAACACTGAAGCTTTCTTT.

The V gene is TRBV18, the J gene TRBJ2-4; no definite D call. The V end was cut by 0 bases, the J end by 9 bases, with 12 bases between. The CDR3 is made up of 14 amino acids. Looked up from germline, CDR1 is KGHSH and CDR2 is LQKENI. The CDR3 loop is CASSPPNPSGIQYF. As DNA, the CDR3 is TGTGCCAGCTCACCACCAAATCCGTCCGGCATTCAGTACTTC.

This clonotype was counted between two and nine times. The chain combines TRBV18 with TRBJ2-7; 9 bases map to TRBD1. This CDR3 has 15 residues. Looked up from germline, CDR1 is KGHSH and CDR2 is LQKENI. The V and J ends lost 3 bases and 0 bases, in that order; junction bases with no gene match: 3. CDR3 nucleotide sequence: TGTGCCAGCTCACCTGACAGGGGGACCTCCTACGAGCAGTACGTC. Its protein is CASSPDRGTSYEQYV.

This clonotype has a count of ten or more. A read error may account for a junction end that differs from germline. The rearrangement joins TRBV12-3 or TRBV12-4 to TRBJ2-3; D gene uncertain. CDR3 length: 14 amino acids. The CDR3 DNA follows: TGTGCCAGCAGCTTAGCCGGTCCCACAGATACGCAGTATTTT. Translating gives CASSLAGPTDTQYF.

The CDR3 spells CAISESMGQGFGAKNIQYF. CDR3 in DNA: TGTGCCATCAGTGAGTCTATGGGACAGGGGTTCGGGGCCAAAAACATTCAGTACTTC. This rearrangement joins TRBV10-3 to TRBJ2-4; 10 nucleotides match TRBD1. Germline V CDR1 and CDR2: ENHRY, SYGVKD. The CDR3 spans 19 residues. J lost 1 base, V lost 0 bases, and 9 bases had no gene match.

The chain is built from TRBV6-5 and TRBJ2-3; 12 positions agree with TRBD2. The V gene's germline CDR1 is MNHEY and CDR2 SVGAGI. Trimming removed 0 bases from V and 2 bases from J; junction bases left unmatched: 6. The CDR3 spans 18 residues. The CDR3 loop is CASSYSSTSGGLTDTQYF. CDR3 DNA: TGTGCCAGCAGTTACTCCTCAACTAGCGGGGGGCTCACAGATACGCAGTATTTT.

V usage is TRBV5-1 and J usage is TRBJ1-1; 7 nucleotides match TRBD1. Per the germline V gene, CDR1 is SGHRS and CDR2 is YFSETQ. The CDR3 totals 13 residues. Losses at the gene ends were 4 bases for V and 3 bases for J; bases not matched to a gene: 3. CDR3 loop: CASSIGTDTEAFF. For the CDR3, the DNA is TGCGCCAGCAGCATAGGGACAGACACTGAAGCTTTCTTT.

This chain joins TRBV4-3 and TRBJ2-1; D may match TRBD1 or TRBD2 (5 bases each). CDR3 length equals 15 residues. CDR1 is LGHNA and CDR2 is YSLEER in the germline V gene. Trimming took 0 bases from V and 5 from J, leaving 11 bases between them. The DNA of the CDR3 is TGCGCCAGCAGCCAAGATTTGGGGGACGACAATGAGCAGTTCTTC. Its protein is CASSQDLGDDNEQFF.

J is TRBJ2-2 and V is TRBV7-8, with D perhaps matching TRBD1 (5 bases). Trimming left V 5 bases short and J 4 bases short, with 11 bases between. The CDR3 has 14 amino acids. The germline gives CDR1 SGHVS, CDR2 FQNEAQ. The CDR3 is CASSPLQGTGELFF. The CDR3, as DNA: TGTGCCAGCAGCCCACTCCAGGGCACCGGGGAGCTGTTTTTT.

This clonotype was found a few times. The genes are TRBV4-1 and TRBJ1-1, with 7 bases aligning to TRBD1. Losses at the gene ends were 4 bases for V and 3 bases for J; bases not matched to a gene: 11. The germline gives CDR1 MGHRA, CDR2 YSYEKL. The CDR3 sequence is 16 residues long. CDR3 in DNA: TGCGCCAGCAGCCGCGTATCAGGGGGAAGGGACACTGAAGCTTTCTTT. Protein sequence: CASSRVSGGRDTEAFF.

This clonotype has more than one count but fewer than ten. The chain links TRBV5-1 to TRBJ2-7; 9 bases line up with TRBD1. The CDR3 contains 16 residues. J gave up 3 bases and V 0 bases, and 7 bases lay outside the gene matches. Germline V gives CDR1 SGHRS, CDR2 YFSETQ. This CDR3 reads CASSLDAGTGNYEQYF. The DNA of the CDR3 is TGCGCCAGCAGCTTGGACGCTGGGACAGGGAACTACGAGCAGTACTTC.

This clonotype was detected only a few times. The chain links TRBV20-1 to TRBJ1-2, with D uncertain. Germline V gives CDR1 DFQATT, CDR2 SNEGSKA (reference sequence). The germline V and J ends were trimmed by 3 bases and 11 bases, with 10 bases remaining between them. This CDR3 has 10 residues. DNA for the CDR3: TGCAGTGCTAGGGGTCCAGCTTACACCTTC. Translated, it gives CSARGPAYTF.

This clonotype has a handful of counts. The rearrangement joins TRBV6-1 to TRBJ1-1, with a tentative D call TRBD1 (5 bases). The CDR3 consists of 13 residues. The V end lost 8 bases, the J end lost 5 bases, and 15 bases lay between the germline ends. Looked up from germline, CDR1 is MNHNS and CDR2 is SASEGT. This chain's CDR3 is CASVSGGVTEAFF. The CDR3 DNA sequence: TGTGCCAGCGTATCGGGGGGAGTTACTGAAGCTTTCTTT.

This clonotype was recorded a few times. J is TRBJ2-1 and V is TRBV4-1; 10 bases line up with TRBD2. The V and J ends lost 1 base and 8 bases, in that order; junction bases with no gene match: 5. Per germline, CDR1 MGHRA and CDR2 YSYEKL. The CDR3 is 15 amino acids. The DNA of the CDR3 is TGCGCCAGCAGCCAAGGGTCTAGCGGGGGATATGAGCAGTTCTTC. Translated: CASSQGSSGGYEQFF.

The CDR3, as DNA: TGTGCCAGCACCGAGGGGACCTCTTACGGGGAGCTGTTTTTT. Translation gives CASTEGTSYGELFF. The chain couples TRBV6-1 to TRBJ2-2; D may be TRBD1 or TRBD2 (5 bases each). CDR1 MNHNS and CDR2 SASEGT come from the germline V gene. Trimming left V 7 bases short and J 7 bases short, with 16 bases between. CDR3 length: 14 amino acids.

This clonotype was counted only a few times. The chain couples TRBV23-1 to TRBJ2-1; TRBD2 matches at 11 bases. TRBV23-1 is placed among ORFs of uncertain function. V lost 10 bases and J lost 7; bases outside the gene matches: 18. CDR3 size: 17 residues. The CDR3 loop is CAISPEGASGGNNEQFF. The CDR3 bases are TGCGCCATCTCCCCGGAGGGGGCTAGCGGGGGGAATAATGAGCAGTTCTTC.

The chain uses TRBV11-2 and TRBJ2-1; 9 bases line up with TRBD2. Trimming cost V 1 base and J 4 bases; bases outside gene matches: 11. The CDR3 runs 18 residues. Per germline, CDR1 SGHAT and CDR2 FQNNGV. The CDR3 spells CASSLVMGLADTYNEQFF. CDR3 coding DNA: TGTGCCAGCAGCTTAGTCATGGGACTAGCAGACACTTACAATGAGCAGTTCTTC.

This clonotype turned up a few times. The V call is TRBV5-1, the J call TRBJ2-5; 10 bases line up with TRBD2. The V gene's germline CDR1 is SGHRS and CDR2 YFSETQ. There are 19 residues in the CDR3. The ends lost 0 bases at V and 2 bases at J; junction bases unmatched: 13. The CDR3 protein is CASSLVTSGSTAAQETQYF. Here the CDR3 DNA reads TGCGCCAGCAGCTTGGTGACTAGCGGGTCTACGGCGGCGCAAGAGACCCAGTACTTC.

About this clonotype itself: A read error may account for a junction end that differs from germline. J is TRBJ2-1 and V is TRBV4-2; TRBD2 aligns across 8 bases. This CDR3 contains 14 residues. Germline CDR1 and CDR2: LGHNA and YNFKEQ. The CDR3 sequence is CASSQRGLVNEQFF. Here the CDR3 DNA reads TGTGCTAGCAGCCAACGGGGACTAGTCAATGAGCAGTTCTTC.

This rearrangement joins TRBV6-2 or TRBV6-3 to TRBJ2-5, with D possibly TRBD1 on 6 matching bases. There are 18 residues in the CDR3. CDR1 MNHEY and CDR2 SVGEGT come from the germline V gene. V lost 6 bases, J lost 0 bases, and 23 bases lay in between. The CDR3 loop reads CASRPYPTTGQYQETQYF. The CDR3, as DNA: TGTGCCAGCAGACCTTACCCCACGACAGGCCAGTACCAAGAGACCCAGTACTTC.

This clonotype was seen a handful of times. This chain links TRBV30 with TRBJ1-5; no definite D call. The CDR3 sequence is 14 residues long. Trimming took 2 bases from V and 0 from J, leaving 8 bases between them. Germline CDR1 reads GTSNPN; CDR2 reads SVGIG (reference sequence). The CDR3 sequence: CAWSSYISNQPQHF. The CDR3 DNA is TGTGCCTGGAGTTCGTACATTAGCAATCAGCCCCAGCATTTT. The full variable domain, with the rest looked up from reference TRBV30 and TRBJ1-5, is SQTIHQWPATLVQPVGSPLSLECTVEGTSNPNLYWYRQAAGRGLQLLFYSVGIGQISSEVPQNLSASRPQDRQFILSSKKLLLSDSGFYLCAWSSYISNQPQHFGDGTRLSIL.